The 4 T cell receptor beta chains given below trace back to one sample, sequenced in a study of blood T cell repertoires in COVID-19. Profiling relied on immunoSEQ multiplex PCR, and the TCRdb table lists in-frame clones only, not all of them. The data show some 150,000 clones, with about 84% seen just once and roughly 10% held by the top ten. The sample consisted of peripheral blood. Source of these receptors: an elderly woman in a cohort sampled during active or convalescent COVID-19.

V and J are TRBV2 and TRBJ2-7; TRBD1 matches 7 bases. Trimming at V came to 7 bases and at J to 2 bases, leaving 5 bases not matched to a gene. Germline V gene data show CDR1 as SNHLY and CDR2 as FYNNEI. This CDR3 has 13 amino acids. CDR3 nucleotide sequence: TGTGCCAGCAAGGGGACAGCTACCTACGAGCAGTACTTC. Protein product: CASKGTATYEQYF.

For the CDR3, the DNA is TGCGCCAGCTGGGCCGTGGCGGGCTCGAGCACAGATACGCAGTATTTT. It translates to CASWAVAGSSTDTQYF. The chain employs TRBV5-1 and TRBJ2-3; possible D gene TRBD2, 5 bases. The CDR3 spans 16 residues. Trimming removed 7 bases from V and 0 bases from J, with 18 bases in between. Germline V gene sequence: CDR1 SGHRS, CDR2 YFSETQ.

V and J are TRBV28 and TRBJ1-2, with D perhaps TRBD1 (6 bases). Germline V lookup: CDR1 MDHEN, CDR2 SYDVKM. V was clipped by 5 bases and J by 5 bases, with 21 bases between them. CDR3 length: 16 amino acids. The CDR3 protein is CASSVGGARGNYGYTF. The CDR3 DNA follows: TGTGCCAGCAGTGTAGGGGGGGCCAGGGGAAATTATGGCTACACCTTC.

The chain is built from TRBV7-6 and TRBJ2-1; 7 positions agree with TRBD1. J was trimmed by 4 bases and V by 6 bases; bases with no gene match: 6. Germline loops: CDR1 SGHVS, CDR2 FNYEAQ. The CDR3 sequence is 14 residues long. CDR3 sequence (DNA): TGTGCCAGCAGTTCCGGGACAGAGTACAATGAGCAGTTCTTC. Amino acids: CASSSGTEYNEQFF.